The 3 T cell receptor beta chains reported below all come from one sample, sequenced in a study of CD8+ T cells in alopecia areata. Extracted RNA was reverse transcribed into cDNA, the sequencing template. Method: immunoSEQ multiplex PCR; TCRdb's copy keeps in-frame clones and lacks some. The sample yields about 64,000 clones, 44% seen once. Material: NKG2D-low CD8+ T cells sorted from blood. The source is a human donor with alopecia areata.

The V gene is TRBV11-2, the J gene TRBJ2-7; the match to TRBD2 covers 8 bases. CDR3 length equals 12 residues. The ends lost 3 bases at V and 5 bases at J; junction bases unmatched: 0. Per the germline V gene, CDR1 is SGHAT and CDR2 is FQNNGV. The CDR3 loop is CASSFGGDEQYF. The CDR3 nucleotides are TGTGCCAGCAGCTTCGGGGGGGACGAGCAGTACTTC.

J is TRBJ1-1 and V is TRBV6-5; 8 nucleotides agree with TRBD1. Germline V lookup: CDR1 MNHEY, CDR2 SVGAGI. The V and J ends lost 0 bases and 7 bases, in that order; junction bases with no gene match: 4. The CDR3 runs 14 residues. CDR3 sequence reads: CASSYSGTGLEAFF. The DNA for the CDR3 is TGTGCCAGCAGTTACTCGGGGACAGGACTTGAAGCTTTCTTT.

The chain combines TRBV7-9 with TRBJ2-5; TRBD1 aligns across 10 bases. V was pared by 4 bases and J by 4 bases, with 3 bases of the junction left unmatched. Germline loops: CDR1 SEHNR, CDR2 FQNEAQ (reference sequence). The length of the CDR3 is 14 residues. This CDR3 reads CASSSGTGAETQYF. The CDR3 bases are TGTGCCAGCAGCTCCGGGACAGGGGCAGAGACCCAGTACTTC.